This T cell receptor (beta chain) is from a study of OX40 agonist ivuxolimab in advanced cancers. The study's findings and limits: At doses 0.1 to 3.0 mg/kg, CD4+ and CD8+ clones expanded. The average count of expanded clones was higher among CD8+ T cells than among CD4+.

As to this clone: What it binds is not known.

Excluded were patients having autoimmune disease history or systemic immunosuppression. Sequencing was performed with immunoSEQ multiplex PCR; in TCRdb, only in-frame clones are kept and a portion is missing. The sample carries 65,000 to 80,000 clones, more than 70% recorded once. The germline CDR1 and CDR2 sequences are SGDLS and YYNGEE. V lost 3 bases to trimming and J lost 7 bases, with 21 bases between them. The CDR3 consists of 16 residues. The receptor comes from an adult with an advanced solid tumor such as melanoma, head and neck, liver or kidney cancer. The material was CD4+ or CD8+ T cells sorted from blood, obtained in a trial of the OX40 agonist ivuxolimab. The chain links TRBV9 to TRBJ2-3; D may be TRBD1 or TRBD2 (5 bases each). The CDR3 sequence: CASSALAGALPNTQYF. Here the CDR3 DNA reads TGTGCCAGCAGCGCCCTCGCCGGGGCCTTACCAAATACGCAGTATTTT.